This T cell receptor (beta chain) came from a study of T cells in Graves' hyperthyroidism and ophthalmopathy. Study-level background: Upon initial diagnosis and before any treatment, peripheral blood was collected.

On the basis of clinical symptoms, serum thyroxine and TRAb, thyroid ultrasound and orbital computed tomography, diagnoses were made. CDR3 length: 14 residues. The germline V gene has CDR1 KGHSH and CDR2 LQKENI. J lost 10 bases, V lost 3 bases, and 4 bases had no gene match. Amplification of TCR beta CDR3 regions used RNA as the template. With the HTBI primer set, the TCR CDR3 went through a first round of RT-PCR. TCRdb reprocessed the multiplex PCR reads with MiXCR, giving one entry per CDR3 protein. The sample consists of 300,000 to 450,000 distinct CDR3 sequences, about 15% of them appearing once. In its sample, this clonotype was seen many times.

The chain combines TRBV18 with TRBJ2-1, with 12 positions matching TRBD1. Specimen: blood. This clonotype was obtained from a woman aged 55 to 70 with Graves' hyperthyroidism. Here the CDR3 reads CASSPGQGASEQFF. CDR3 coding DNA: TGTGCCAGCTCACCGGGACAGGGGGCGTCCGAGCAGTTCTTC.